Listed here are 13 T cell receptor beta chains from one sample, sequenced in a study of blood T cell repertoires in COVID-19. TCRdb's copy holds only in-frame clones and misses some; the assay was immunoSEQ multiplex PCR. The profile covers 150,000 or so clones, with approximately 84% appearing a single time and around 1.2% taken by the ten largest. Sequencing was done on a sample of PBMCs or T cells enriched from blood (not recorded which). Source of these receptors: a human donor with acute COVID-19. The donor label of this sample is uncertain.

The chain recombines TRBV7-2 with TRBJ1-5; D might be TRBD1 (6 bases). The germline gives CDR1 SGHTA, CDR2 FQGNSA. CDR3 length equals 14 residues. Deletions cut 5 bases from V and 7 bases from J, with 15 bases between. As DNA, the CDR3 is TGTGCCAGCAGCACACAAAGGGGGTCCCAGCCCCAGCATTTT. Its translation is CASSTQRGSQPQHF.

This chain links TRBV11-2 with TRBJ2-7, with 13 nucleotides matching TRBD2. CDR3 length: 15 amino acids. The ends lost 5 bases at V and 3 bases at J; junction bases unmatched: 4. Germline V CDR1 and CDR2: SGHAT, FQNNGV. CDR3 in DNA: TGTGCCAGCAGCGGGGGACTAGCGGGGCTCTACGAGCAGTACTTC. Protein: CASSGGLAGLYEQYF.

V and J are TRBV5-1 and TRBJ1-2; D ambiguous. This CDR3 region has 14 residues. Trimming cost V 0 bases and J 4 bases, with 10 bases left between them. In germline, CDR1 is SGHRS, CDR2 YFSETQ. CDR3 in amino acids: CASSLGRAGYGYTF. CDR3 sequence (DNA): TGCGCCAGCAGCTTGGGAAGGGCGGGCTATGGCTACACCTTC.

This chain joins TRBV9 and TRBJ2-2; 9 bases match TRBD1. The V segment lost 4 bases and the J segment 1 base; nucleotides outside the gene matches: 14. This CDR3 spans 19 amino acids. Germline V gene data show CDR1 as SGDLS and CDR2 as YYNGEE. DNA of the CDR3: TGTGCCAGCAGCCCGCCCCTCGGGACAGGGCGTGAGAACACCGGGGAGCTGTTTTTT. Protein sequence: CASSPPLGTGRENTGELFF.

In this sample, this clone turned up once. The chain combines TRBV13 with TRBJ2-1; TRBD2 aligns across 9 bases. Unmatched junction bases numbered 0, after V lost 0 bases and J lost 3 bases. The length of the CDR3 is 15 residues. The germline CDR1 and CDR2 sequences are PRHDT and FYEKMQ (reference sequence). CDR3 residues: CASSLGTSGYNEQFF. For the CDR3, the DNA is TGTGCCAGCAGCTTAGGGACTAGCGGCTACAATGAGCAGTTCTTC.

The chain links TRBV5-1 to TRBJ1-2; D unclear. Germline V gene sequence: CDR1 SGHRS, CDR2 YFSETQ. This CDR3 has 15 residues. Trimming left V 0 bases short and J 3 bases short, with 12 bases between. The CDR3 DNA reads TGCGCCAGCAGCTTGGGGTCAGCGGACTACTATGGCTACACCTTC. It yields the protein CASSLGSADYYGYTF.

The rearrangement links TRBV9 to TRBJ2-5; 7 positions match TRBD1. The V segment lost 3 bases and the J segment 0 bases; nucleotides outside the gene matches: 5. The length of the CDR3 is 15 residues. Per germline, CDR1 SGDLS and CDR2 YYNGEE. The CDR3 loop is CASSAKQGNQETQYF. The CDR3 coding sequence is TGTGCCAGCAGCGCAAAACAGGGGAACCAAGAGACCCAGTACTTC.

The V and J genes are TRBV7-2 and TRBJ1-1; D is unresolved. V gave up 1 base and J gave up 1 base, with 7 bases separating them. Germline CDR1 and CDR2: SGHTA and FQGNSA. This CDR3 is 14 amino acids long. In DNA form, the CDR3 reads TGTGCCAGCAGCTTAGGACAATGGAACACTGAAGCTTTCTTT. Translated, it gives CASSLGQWNTEAFF.

This clone was recorded a few times. It is unclear where the CDR3 begins or ends on the DNA, so no DNA is shown, and the CDR3 is as TCRdb lists it. This chain connects TRBV24-1 to TRBJ1-2. Germline CDR1 is KGHDR and CDR2 is SFDVKD. The CDR3 contains 12 residues when both ends are counted. The CDR3 is CATTDTFGEGTF.

CDR3 protein: CASSSTSGGYEQYF. The CDR3 bases are TGTGCCAGTAGTTCGACTAGCGGGGGGTACGAGCAGTACTTC. The chain joins TRBV19 to TRBJ2-7, with 13 positions matching TRBD2. CDR3 length: 14 amino acids. Losses at the gene ends were 5 bases for V and 4 bases for J; bases not matched to a gene: 2. From germline, CDR1 is LNHDA and CDR2 SQIVND (reference sequence).

This sequence joins TRBV5-1 and TRBJ1-6, with 7 bases identical to TRBD1. V trimming: 3 bases; J trimming: 8 bases; junction bases outside the gene matches: 5. This CDR3 contains 14 residues. Germline V CDR1 and CDR2: SGHRS, YFSETQ. This chain's CDR3 is CASSSGTVDSPLHF. In DNA form, the CDR3 reads TGCGCCAGCAGCTCCGGGACAGTAGATTCACCCCTCCACTTT. Full variable domain (missing parts from reference TRBV5-1 and TRBJ1-6): KAGVTQTPRYLIKTRGQQVTLSCSPISGHRSVSWYQQTPGQGLQFLFEYFSETQRNKGNFPGRFSGRQFSNSRSEMNVSTLELGDSALYLCASSSGTVDSPLHFGNGTRLTVT.

The chain joins TRBV5-4 to TRBJ2-5, with 10 bases identical to TRBD2. V shed 1 base, J shed 4 bases, and the junction held 4 bases outside the gene matches. Germline V CDR1 and CDR2: SGHNT, YYREEE (reference sequence). This CDR3 comprises 15 residues. DNA of the CDR3: TGTGCCAGCAGCTTGAAAGCGGGGGGGGGAGAGACCCAGTACTTC. Its translation: CASSLKAGGGETQYF. Full variable domain (outside the CDR3, taken from reference TRBV5-4 and TRBJ2-5): ETGVTQSPTHLIKTRGQQVTLRCSSQSGHNTVSWYQQALGQGPQFIFQYYREEENGRGNFPPRFSGLQFPNYSSELNVNALELDDSALYLCASSLKAGGGETQYFGPGTRLLVL.

The chain recombines TRBV5-4 with TRBJ2-3, with 9 positions matching TRBD2. Germline loops: CDR1 SGHNT, CDR2 YYREEE (reference sequence). After removal of 0 bases from V and 3 bases from J, the junction contained 5 bases not matched to a gene. This CDR3 has 16 amino acids. The CDR3 sequence: CASSLGGGGATDTQYF. Written as DNA, the CDR3 is TGTGCCAGCAGCTTGGGAGGCGGGGGGGCAACAGATACGCAGTATTTT.